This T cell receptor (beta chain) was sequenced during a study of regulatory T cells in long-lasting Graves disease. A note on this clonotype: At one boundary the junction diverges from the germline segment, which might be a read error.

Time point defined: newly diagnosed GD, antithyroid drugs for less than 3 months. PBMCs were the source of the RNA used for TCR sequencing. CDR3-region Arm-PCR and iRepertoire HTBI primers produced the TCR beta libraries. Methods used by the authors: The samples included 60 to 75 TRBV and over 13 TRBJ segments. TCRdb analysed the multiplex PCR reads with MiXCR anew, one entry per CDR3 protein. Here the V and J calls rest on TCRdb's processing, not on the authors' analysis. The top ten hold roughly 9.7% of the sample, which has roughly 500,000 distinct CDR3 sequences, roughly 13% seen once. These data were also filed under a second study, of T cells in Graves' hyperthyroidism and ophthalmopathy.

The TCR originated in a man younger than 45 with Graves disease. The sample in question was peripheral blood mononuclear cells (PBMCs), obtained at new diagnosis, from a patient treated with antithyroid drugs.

The CDR3 here is CASSRTGANAEAFF. As DNA, the CDR3 is TGTGCCAGCAGCCGGACAGGGGCGAACGCTGAAGCTTTCTTT. This rearrangement joins TRBV3-1 to TRBJ1-1; 9 bases align to TRBD1. The CDR3 covers 14 residues. Germline V gives CDR1 LGHDT, CDR2 YNNKEL (reference sequence).